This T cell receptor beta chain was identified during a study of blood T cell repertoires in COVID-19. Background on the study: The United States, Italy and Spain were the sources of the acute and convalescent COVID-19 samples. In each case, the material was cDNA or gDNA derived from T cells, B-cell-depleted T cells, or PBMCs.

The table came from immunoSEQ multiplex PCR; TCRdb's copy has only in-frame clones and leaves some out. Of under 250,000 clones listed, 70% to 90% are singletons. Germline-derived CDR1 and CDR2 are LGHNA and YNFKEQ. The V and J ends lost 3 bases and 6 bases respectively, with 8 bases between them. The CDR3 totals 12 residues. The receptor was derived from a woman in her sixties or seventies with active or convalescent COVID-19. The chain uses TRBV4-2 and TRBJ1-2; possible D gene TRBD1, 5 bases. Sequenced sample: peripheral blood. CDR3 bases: TGTGCCAGCAGCCAGGCAGGGAATGGCTACACCTTC. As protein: CASSQAGNGYTF.